These T cell receptor beta chains were read from a single sample in a study of shared clonotypes between healthy human individuals. TCRdb keeps only in-frame clones here, not all; method: immunoSEQ multiplex PCR. The data hold just over 2,000,000 clones, with 85% to 95% observed a single time. The specimen was naive CD4+ T cells sorted from blood. These receptors were collected from a man younger than 30 in good health. The CDR3 runs from the conserved cysteine through the conserved F or W. A D gene is named only where the DNA matches it firmly. Not all rows give a size; the values are once, few, many and, for expanded clones, a class.

abundance	d_gene	j_gene	v_gene	CDR3nt	CDR3aa
NA	NA	TRBJ2-7	TRBV18	TGTGCCAGCTCACCTAGCCAGGGGGGATCCTACGAGCAGTACTTC	CASSPSQGGSYEQYF
NA	NA	TRBJ2-5	TRBV20-1	TGCAGTGCTAGCGAAGGGACCCAGTACTTC	CSASEGTQYF
NA	TRBD1	TRBJ2-3	TRBV7-3	TGTGCCAGCAGCTTACAGGGGGCCAGCACAGATACGCAGTATTTT	CASSLQGASTDTQYF
NA	TRBD2	TRBJ2-7	TRBV10-1	TGCGCCAGCAGTGAGTCGGCTAGCGGATCCTACGAGCAGTACTTC	CASSESASGSYEQYF
NA	NA	TRBJ2-3	TRBV6-1	TGTGCCAGCAGTGAAGGGGGGACACCTAGCACAGATACGCAGTATTTT	CASSEGGTPSTDTQYF
NA	NA	TRBJ1-2	TRBV29-1	TGCAGCGTAGCGGGCGGAAACTATGGCTACACCTTC	CSVAGGNYGYTF
NA	NA	TRBJ2-1	TRBV2	TGTGCCATCAGTGAGGGGACGGACAATGAGCAGTTCTTC	CAISEGTDNEQFF
once	NA	TRBJ2-7	TRBV5-4	TGTGCCAGCAGCTTGGCCAGGGGGGCCTCCTACGAGCAGTACTTC	CASSLARGASYEQYF
NA	NA	TRBJ2-5	TRBV30	TGTGCCTGGAGTGGTCGGAGAGACCAAGGGACCCAGTACTTC	CAWSGRRDQGTQYF
NA	TRBD1	TRBJ1-5	TRBV7-9	TGTGCCAGCAGCTTCGGACAGGGTTTGGGCAATCAGCCCCAGCATTTT	CASSFGQGLGNQPQHF
NA	NA	TRBJ2-7	TRBV18	TGTGCCAGCTCAGCGCCTCCTACCGAGCAGTACTTC	CASSAPPTEQYF
NA	NA	TRBJ1-5	TRBV5-4	TGTGCCAGCAGCTTTACCGGGGCCCAAAGCAATCAGCCCCAGCATTTT	CASSFTGAQSNQPQHF
NA	TRBD1	TRBJ2-5	TRBV7-2	TGTGCCAGCAGCTTAGGGGGACAGGGGCCCCAAGAGACCCAGTACTTC	CASSLGGQGPQETQYF
NA	TRBD1	TRBJ1-1	TRBV6-5	TGTGCCAGCAGTTCCCGGGACAGGGGAGCGGCTTTCTTT	CASSSRDRGAAFF
NA	NA	TRBJ1-3	TRBV10-3	TGTGCCATCAGTGAGTCTACGGGGGCCTCTGGAAACACCATATATTTT	CAISESTGASGNTIYF
NA	TRBD1	TRBJ2-3	TRBV6-5	TGTGCCAGCAGCATCCACAGGGGGCAAGCCGATACGCAGTATTTT	CASSIHRGQADTQYF
NA	NA	TRBJ2-7	TRBV11-3	TGTGCCAGCAGCTTAGGAGGGGGAACGGCGGCCCAGTACTTC	CASSLGGGTAAQYF
few	TRBD1	TRBJ2-7	TRBV5-1	TGCGCCAGCAGCTTCGGACAGGCCTACGAGCAGTACTTC	CASSFGQAYEQYF
NA	NA	TRBJ2-6	TRBV28	TGTGCCAGCAGTGCCCACTCTGGGGCCAACGTCCTGACTTTC	CASSAHSGANVLTF
NA	NA	TRBJ1-3	TRBV9	TGTGCCAGCAGCGAGGGTAGGGGTTCTGGAAACACCATATATTTT	CASSEGRGSGNTIYF
NA	NA	TRBJ1-5	TRBV28	TGTGCCAGCACTCCCCCTCGAAGGGGCAATCAGCCCCAGCATTTT	CASTPPRRGNQPQHF
NA	NA	TRBJ1-4	TRBV5-1	TGCGCCAGCAGCCTGGGGGGAGCAACTAATGAAAAACTGTTTTTT	CASSLGGATNEKLFF
NA	NA	TRBJ1-5	TRBV2	TGTGCCAGCAGTCTGGTGCAGGAAGGGAATCAGCCCCAGCATTTT	CASSLVQEGNQPQHF
NA	NA	TRBJ1-2	TRBV7-2	TGTGCCAGCAGCCTTTCCGGCCAGGGCGGATATGGCTACACCTTC	CASSLSGQGGYGYTF
NA	NA	TRBJ1-1	TRBV19	TGTGCCAGTAGTATAACGGAGAACACTGAAGCTTTCTTT	CASSITENTEAFF
NA	NA	TRBJ2-7	TRBV7-2	TGTGCCAGCAGCACCGAGCGGATCTCCTACGAGCAGTACTTC	CASSTERISYEQYF
once	TRBD1	TRBJ1-5	TRBV5-1	TGCGCCAGCAGCTCGGGACAGGAAAATCAGCCCCAGCATTTT	CASSSGQENQPQHF
NA	TRBD1	TRBJ1-5	TRBV25-1	TGTGCCAGCAGTGAATGCAGGGGGAATATAGCGGATCAGCCCCAGCATTTT	CASSECRGNIADQPQHF
NA	NA	TRBJ1-3	TRBV10-2	TGCGCCAGCAGTGAGGGGGGCTCGGGAAACACCATATATTTT	CASSEGGSGNTIYF
NA	NA	TRBJ1-6	TRBV7-8	TGTGCCAGCAGCCCCTGGGGGGCAAGCTCCTATAATTCACCCCTCCACTTT	CASSPWGASSYNSPLHF
once	TRBD2	TRBJ2-1	TRBV27	TGTGCCAGCAGTTCCGGGACTAGCGGCAATTCCTACAATGAGCAGTTCTTC	CASSSGTSGNSYNEQFF
few	TRBD2	TRBJ2-5	TRBV10-3	TGTGCCAGCTCACTAGCGGGAGGGCAAGAGACCCAGTACTTC	CASSLAGGQETQYF
NA	NA	TRBJ1-2	TRBV7-9	TGTGCCAGCAGCTCAGACGGGGGCTATGGCTACACCTTC	CASSSDGGYGYTF
NA	NA	TRBJ1-3	TRBV7-2	TGTGCCAGCAGCTTAGCCGGGACTCCCGGGGCTGGAAACACCATATATTTT	CASSLAGTPGAGNTIYF
NA	TRBD1	TRBJ1-2	TRBV7-9	TGTGCCAGCAGCCAATCCTCGGGACAGGGGGCTGGCTACACCTTC	CASSQSSGQGAGYTF
once	NA	TRBJ1-4	TRBV10-3	TGTGCCATCAGTGAAGTCAATGAAAAACTGTTTTTT	CAISEVNEKLFF
NA	NA	TRBJ2-7	TRBV7-9	TGTGCCAGCAGCTTAGGACGCGGGACCTACGAGCAGTACTTC	CASSLGRGTYEQYF
once	NA	TRBJ2-3	TRBV9	TGTGCCAGTGGAGAGAGGGGAAATTCAGATACGCAGTATTTT	CASGERGNSDTQYF
NA	TRBD1	TRBJ1-2	TRBV9	TGTGCCAGCAGCTTACGCCAGGGGGGTACTTATGGCTACACCTTC	CASSLRQGGTYGYTF
NA	NA	TRBJ1-6	TRBV2	TGTGCCAGCAGCGACACCGGACAGTCTTTTAATTCACCCCTCCACTTT	CASSDTGQSFNSPLHF
NA	NA	TRBJ1-6	TRBV7-9	TGTGCCAGCAGCTTAAATGATGGCTACTCCTATAATTCACCCCTCCACTTT	CASSLNDGYSYNSPLHF
once	NA	TRBJ2-2	TRBV2	TGTGCCAGCAGTGTCGCAGGGAACACCGGGGAGCTGTTTTTT	CASSVAGNTGELFF
NA	TRBD2	TRBJ2-7	TRBV7-2	TGTGCCAGCAGCTCACTACTAGCGGGTACCTACGAGCAGTACTTC	CASSSLLAGTYEQYF
NA	NA	TRBJ1-5	TRBV7-7	TGTGCTAGCAGCCTACCAGGGGTAAGCAATCAGCCCCAGCATTTT	CASSLPGVSNQPQHF
NA	NA	TRBJ2-7	TRBV7-8	TGTGCCAGCAGCTTCTCCCGGGTGGAGCAGTACTTC	CASSFSRVEQYF
NA	NA	TRBJ2-3	TRBV4-3	TGCGCCAGCAGCCAAGGGGGGGCGGGGGATACGCAGTATTTT	CASSQGGAGDTQYF
NA	NA	TRBJ2-3	TRBV10-3	TGTGCCAGCTCGGTCACGGATACGCAGTATTTT	CASSVTDTQYF
NA	NA	TRBJ2-3	TRBV10-3	TGTGCCATCGGGCAGGGGATAGATACGCAGTATTTT	CAIGQGIDTQYF